The clone carrying this TCR beta chain was observed at least ten times. Its antigen is not known. Researchers barred patients who had uncontrolled infection, other autoimmune disease, pregnancy or lactation. This entry is derived from a study of T cells in Graves' hyperthyroidism and ophthalmopathy. Study information: Specimen type is peripheral blood, collected at initial diagnosis prior to any treatment.

General study results and limits: In the blood, most expanded thyroid clonotypes above 0.001 appeared as well. The model forecast ophthalmopathy, anticipating it by a median around 6.5 months before onset.

CDR1 is SNHLY, CDR2 FYNNEI, per germline. Germline trimming cut 5 bases from V and 5 bases from J; bases unmatched to any gene: 8. This CDR3 spans 15 amino acids. Amplified TCR beta CDR3 regions derived from RNA transcripts. In the first-round RT-PCR of the TCR CDR3, the HTBI primer set was used. TCRdb redid the calling of the multiplex PCR reads with MiXCR, one entry per CDR3 protein. The sample lists 400,000 to 500,000 distinct CDR3 sequences; approximately 14% were seen once. The clonotype was recovered from a man between 18 and 29 years old with Graves' ophthalmopathy. The sample comprised blood. The rearrangement links TRBV2 to TRBJ1-2; TRBD1 aligns across 10 bases. CDR3 loop: CASSSGTGEVYGYTF. CDR3 nucleotides: TGTGCCAGCAGTTCAGGGACAGGGGAGGTGTATGGCTACACCTTC.